The present entry profiles one TCR beta chain with its context. Both 60 Vbeta primers and 13 Jbeta primers went into the PCR. Data came from immunoSEQ multiplex PCR; TCRdb stores just in-frame clones and leaves some out. This table has about 140,000 clones, 60% to 80% appearing once. The data were obtained in a study of cytomegalovirus exposure and HLA in healthy donors. Input material: PBMCs. This receptor was taken from a man aged 35-49 years in good health and CMV-seronegative.

The CDR3 DNA is TGTGCCAGCTCCCCCGGGGGGGCCGGGACTGAAGCTTTCTTT. Translating it yields CASSPGGAGTEAFF. The gene calls are TRBV18 and TRBJ1-1; a weak D match, TRBD1 (6 bases). V was shortened by 6 bases and J by 5 bases, with 16 bases between the two germline ends. The CDR3 covers 14 residues. Germline V CDR1 and CDR2: KGHSH, LQKENI.